This TCR beta chain was identified in a study of human T cells and chemical hapten exposure. About the study: There were weekly diphenylcyclopropenone doses to the scalp for patients throughout the roughly 23-week study.

This CDR3 is 17 amino acids long. Germline V gene lookup returns CDR1 MNHEY and CDR2 SVGEGT. V gave up 1 base and J gave up 2 bases, with 16 bases separating them. MiXCR, run by TCRdb on the RACE reads, gives a single entry per CDR3 protein. The sample consists of about 200,000 distinct CDR3 sequences, more than 20% of them appearing once. There are a few counts of this clonotype. Regarding time point: patch test 3, about 24 weeks after DPC sensitization. Indicated treatment: therapeutic diphenylcyclopropenone sensitization with weekly scalp DPC. People who gave samples had alopecia, were 18 to 70 years old, and were suitable for DPC.

Sequenced material: whole blood, taken in connection with sensitization to the hapten diphenylcyclopropenone (DPC). The clonotype was recovered from a woman aged 40 to 50 with alopecia areata. Some clones in this sample may be carry-over from other donors' samples. The rearrangement uses TRBV6-2 or TRBV6-3 and TRBJ2-3, with D possibly TRBD1 on 6 matching bases. Here the CDR3 reads CASSYLLFSGATDTQYF. CDR3 in DNA: TGTGCCAGCAGTTACTTACTTTTCTCAGGGGCCACAGATACGCAGTATTTT.